This T cell receptor beta chain was sequenced for a study of blood T cells in healthy people across ages. Together with a sample-barcoded 5' primer, a J-beta primer mix was included in a second PCR lasting roughly 7 to 11 cycles. TCRdb re-called the 5' RACE reads with MiXCR, one entry per CDR3 protein. The repertoire holds around 1,500,000 distinct CDR3 sequences, 28% seen once, with approximately 7.7% in the top ten. General study results and limits: One million T cells yielded diversity estimates that were considered underestimates.

This CDR3 comprises 14 residues. The germline CDR1 and CDR2 sequences are KGHSH and LQKENI. With V trimmed by 3 bases and J by 8 bases, 9 bases remained unmatched. A word on this clonotype: What it binds is unknown.

This clonotype was sampled from a woman in her twenties or thirties in good health. This chain connects TRBV18 to TRBJ1-1; 7 nucleotides match TRBD1. Sequenced input: blood. CDR3 bases: TGTGCCAGCTCACCCGAGACAGGGAGCCGGGAAGCTTTCTTT. Translated: CASSPETGSREAFF.